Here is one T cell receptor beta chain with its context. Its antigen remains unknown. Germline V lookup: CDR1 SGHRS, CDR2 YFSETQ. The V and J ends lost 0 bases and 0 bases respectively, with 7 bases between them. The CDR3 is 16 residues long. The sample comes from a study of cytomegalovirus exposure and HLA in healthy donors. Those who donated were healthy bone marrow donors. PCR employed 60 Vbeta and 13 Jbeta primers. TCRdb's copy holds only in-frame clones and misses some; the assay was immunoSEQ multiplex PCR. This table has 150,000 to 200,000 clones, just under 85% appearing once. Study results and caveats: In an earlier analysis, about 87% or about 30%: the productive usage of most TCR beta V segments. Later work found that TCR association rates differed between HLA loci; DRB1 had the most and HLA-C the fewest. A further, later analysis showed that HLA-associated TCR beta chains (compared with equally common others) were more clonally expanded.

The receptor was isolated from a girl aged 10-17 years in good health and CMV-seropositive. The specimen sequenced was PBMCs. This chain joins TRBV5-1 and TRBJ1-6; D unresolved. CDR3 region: CASSLVIGSYNSPLHF. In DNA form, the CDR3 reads TGCGCCAGCAGCTTGGTTATCGGCTCCTATAATTCACCCCTCCACTTT.